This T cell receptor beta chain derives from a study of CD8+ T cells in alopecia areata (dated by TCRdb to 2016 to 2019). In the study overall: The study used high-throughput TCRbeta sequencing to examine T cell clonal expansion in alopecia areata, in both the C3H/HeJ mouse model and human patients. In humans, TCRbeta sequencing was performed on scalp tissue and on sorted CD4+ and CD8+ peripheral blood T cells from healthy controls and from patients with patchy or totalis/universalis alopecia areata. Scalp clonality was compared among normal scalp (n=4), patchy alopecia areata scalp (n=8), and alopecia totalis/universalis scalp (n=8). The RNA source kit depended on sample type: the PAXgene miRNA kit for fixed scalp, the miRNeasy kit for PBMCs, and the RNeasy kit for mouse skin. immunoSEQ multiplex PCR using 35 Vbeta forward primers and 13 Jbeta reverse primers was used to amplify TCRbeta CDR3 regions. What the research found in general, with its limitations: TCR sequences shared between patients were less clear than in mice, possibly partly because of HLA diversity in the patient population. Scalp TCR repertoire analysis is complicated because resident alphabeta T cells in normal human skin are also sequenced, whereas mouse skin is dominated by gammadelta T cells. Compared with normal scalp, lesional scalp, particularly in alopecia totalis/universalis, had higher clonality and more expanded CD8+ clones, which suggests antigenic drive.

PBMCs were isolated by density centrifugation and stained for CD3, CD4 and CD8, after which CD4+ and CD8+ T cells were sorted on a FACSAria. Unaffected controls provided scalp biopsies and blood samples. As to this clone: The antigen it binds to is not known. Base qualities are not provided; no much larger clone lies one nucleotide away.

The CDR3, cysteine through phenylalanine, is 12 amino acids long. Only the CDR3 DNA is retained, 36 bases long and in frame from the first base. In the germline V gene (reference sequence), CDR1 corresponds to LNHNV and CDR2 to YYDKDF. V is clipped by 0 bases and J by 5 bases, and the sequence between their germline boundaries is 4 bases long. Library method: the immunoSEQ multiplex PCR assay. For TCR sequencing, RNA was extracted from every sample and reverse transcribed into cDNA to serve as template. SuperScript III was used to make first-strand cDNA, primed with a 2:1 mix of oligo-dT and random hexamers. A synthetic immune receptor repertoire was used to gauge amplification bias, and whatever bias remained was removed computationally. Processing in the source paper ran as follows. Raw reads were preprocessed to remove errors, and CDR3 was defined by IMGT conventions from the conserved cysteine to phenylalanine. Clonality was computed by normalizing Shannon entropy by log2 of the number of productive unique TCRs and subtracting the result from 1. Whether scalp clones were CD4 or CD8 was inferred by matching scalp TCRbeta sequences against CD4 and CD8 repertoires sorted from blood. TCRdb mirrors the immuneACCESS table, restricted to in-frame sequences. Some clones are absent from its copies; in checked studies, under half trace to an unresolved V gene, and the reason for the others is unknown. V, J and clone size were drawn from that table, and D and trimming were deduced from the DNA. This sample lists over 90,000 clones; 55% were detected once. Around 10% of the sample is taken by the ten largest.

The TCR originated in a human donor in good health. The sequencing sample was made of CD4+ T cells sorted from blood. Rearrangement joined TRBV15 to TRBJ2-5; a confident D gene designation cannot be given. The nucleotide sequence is TGTGCCACCAGCAGAGATACCGAGACCCAGTACTTC. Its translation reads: CATSRDTETQYF.